The next 3 T cell receptor beta chains were all read from a single sample in a study of T cell responses to AZD1222 COVID-19 vaccine. The protocol was immunoSEQ multiplex PCR, while the TCRdb copy is restricted to in-frame clones and leaves out a portion. The sample yields tens of thousands of clones, 92% seen once. The material sequenced was peripheral blood, taken 28 days after the second AZD1222 dose. The receptors stem from an adult who received the AZD1222 COVID-19 vaccine.

The rearrangement uses TRBV4-3 and TRBJ1-1, with no clear D. V was clipped by 0 bases and J by 1 base, with 6 bases between them. The CDR3 has 14 amino acids. Germline CDR1 reads LGHNA; CDR2 reads YSLEER. The CDR3 spells CASSQDARNTEAFF. The CDR3 DNA sequence: TGCGCCAGCAGCCAAGACGCAAGGAACACTGAAGCTTTCTTT.

V and J are TRBV28 and TRBJ2-7; D uncertain. V was cut by 6 bases and J by 2 bases, with 14 bases left in between. CDR1 and CDR2 (germline): MDHEN, SYDVKM. CDR3 length equals 14 residues. The CDR3 DNA follows: TGTGCCAGCAGCTCCCCGGGTGTTCCCTACGAGCAGTACTTC. Residues: CASSSPGVPYEQYF.

V usage is TRBV19 and J usage is TRBJ1-5, with 9 bases fitting TRBD1. The V gene's germline CDR1 is LNHDA and CDR2 SQIVND (reference sequence). Trimming cost V 5 bases and J 2 bases; bases outside gene matches: 4. The CDR3 length is 15 residues. The CDR3 reads CASSPTGGRNQPQHF. CDR3 nucleotide sequence: TGTGCCAGTAGTCCCACAGGGGGCCGCAATCAGCCCCAGCATTTT.